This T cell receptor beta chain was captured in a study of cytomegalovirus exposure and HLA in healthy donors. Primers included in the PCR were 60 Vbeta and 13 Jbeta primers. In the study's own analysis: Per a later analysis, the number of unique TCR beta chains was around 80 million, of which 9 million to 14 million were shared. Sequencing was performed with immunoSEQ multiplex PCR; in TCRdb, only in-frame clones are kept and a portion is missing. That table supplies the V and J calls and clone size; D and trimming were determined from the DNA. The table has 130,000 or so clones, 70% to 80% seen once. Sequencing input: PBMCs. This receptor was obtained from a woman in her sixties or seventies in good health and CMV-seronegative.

CDR3 in DNA: TGTGCCAGCAATCAGGGTAGCAATCAGCCCCAGCATTTT. It is translated as CASNQGSNQPQHF. V and J are TRBV2 and TRBJ1-5; a possible D gene is TRBD1 (5 bases). The germline gives CDR1 SNHLY, CDR2 FYNNEI. This CDR3 is 13 amino acids long. Between the trimmed V and J ends, which lost 7 bases and 0 bases, there was a span of 7 bases.